This T cell receptor (beta chain) was captured by sequencing in a study of glioma-infiltrating T cells. General study findings and limits: Only very few CDR3 sequences appeared in both tissue and blood. Non-neoplastic patients had below-expected tissue-blood divergence, while all gliomas exceeded expectation.

Regarding this clonotype: Its antigen is undetermined.

TCR alpha and beta CDR3 regions were amplified from RNA using iRepertoire nested multiplex PCR. For one-step reverse transcription and amplification, 100-400 ng of tissue mRNA or PBMC total RNA was used. TCRdb re-called the multiplex PCR reads with MiXCR, one entry per CDR3 protein. Among about 140,000 distinct CDR3 sequences, roughly two fifths were seen once, and the ten largest hold around 18%. Trimming stripped 6 bases from V and 1 base from J, with 10 bases between. This CDR3 contains 13 residues. Germline V CDR1 and CDR2: DFQATT, SNEGSKA (reference sequence). The material sequenced was glioma tissue, nonneoplastic brain tissue, or PBMCs (not recorded which). J is TRBJ1-5 and V is TRBV20-1, with D possibly being TRBD1 (5 bases). This TCR was sampled from a human donor with low-grade glioma or glioblastoma, undergoing nonglioma brain surgery, or in good health (not recorded which). The CDR3 coding sequence is TGCAGTGCCGCCTGGGGGAGCAATCAGCCCCAGCATTTT. Residues: CSAAWGSNQPQHF.